The 17 T cell receptor beta chains presented below share a single source sample, sequenced in a study of Ad26.COV2.S vaccination and SARS-CoV-2 variants. Documented treatment: around 19 received Ad26.COV2.S at low or high dose, single or two shots; about 5 received placebo; per-sample allocation not given. It was on day 63 after the first vaccine or placebo injection that samples were taken. The protocol was immunoSEQ multiplex PCR, while the TCRdb copy is restricted to in-frame clones and leaves out a portion. The profile shows about 220,000 clones, 88% of them singletons. Sequencing was performed on peripheral blood, taken in a trial of Ad26.COV2.S vaccine versus placebo. These TCRs come from a person between 18 and 60 years old who received the Ad26.COV2.S COVID-19 vaccine or a placebo.

The chain employs TRBV28 and TRBJ1-2; 9 nucleotides agree with TRBD1. In germline, CDR1 is MDHEN, CDR2 SYDVKM. The V and J ends lost 8 bases and 4 bases, in that order; junction bases with no gene match: 20. This CDR3 spans 18 amino acids. CDR3 DNA sequence: TGTGCCAGCCGAAAAGAGACCGGGACAGGGAGGGTTGTCTATGGCTACACCTTC. It specifies CASRKETGTGRVVYGYTF.

The gene calls are TRBV28 and TRBJ2-3, with D tentatively TRBD2 (5 bases). V shed 4 bases and J shed 6 bases, with 17 bases lying between them. The CDR3 runs to 15 residues. Germline-derived CDR1 and CDR2 are MDHEN and SYDVKM. In DNA, the CDR3 is TGTGCCAGCAGTTCCCCTAAGAGGGCGTGGGATACGCAGTATTTT. Translating it yields CASSSPKRAWDTQYF.

The genes are TRBV6-5 and TRBJ2-7; D might be TRBD2 (7 bases). This CDR3 has 15 amino acids. Germline CDR1 MNHEY, CDR2 SVGAGI. V lost 0 bases to trimming and J lost 6 bases, with 15 bases between them. This CDR3 reads CASSYSEGGRGEQYF. CDR3 in DNA: TGTGCCAGCAGTTACTCGGAGGGGGGGAGGGGCGAGCAGTACTTC.

About this clone: The junction differs from germline at one of its ends, possibly a read error. V and J are TRBV7-2 and TRBJ1-4; D is possibly TRBD1 (6 bases). This CDR3 is 14 amino acids long. The germline V gene encodes CDR1 SGHTA and CDR2 FQGNSA. CDR3 loop: CASSLGGVGEKLFF. In DNA form, the CDR3 reads TGTGCCAGCAGTTTAGGGGGAGTTGGTGAAAAACTGTTTTTT. The full variable domain, with the rest looked up from reference TRBV7-2 and TRBJ1-4, is GAGVSQSPSNKVTEKGKDVELRCDPISGHTALYWYRQSLGQGLEFLIYFQGNSAPDKSGLPSDRFSAERTGGSVSTLTIQRTQQEDSAVYLCASSLGGVGEKLFFGSGTQLSVL.

In this sample, this clone turned up a few times. The chain employs TRBV7-6 and TRBJ2-2; 12 bases line up with TRBD2. Trimming at V came to 5 bases and at J to 2 bases, leaving 21 bases not matched to a gene. There are 22 residues in the CDR3. Per germline, CDR1 SGHVS and CDR2 FNYEAQ. CDR3 loop: CASSLSTRQRLAGGTNTGELFF. CDR3 in DNA: TGTGCCAGCAGCCTATCGACTAGGCAGCGTCTAGCGGGGGGGACTAACACCGGGGAGCTGTTTTTT.

Written as DNA, the CDR3 is TGCGCCAGCAGCCTGGACAGGCCCACTAACTATGGCTACACCTTC. This codes for CASSLDRPTNYGYTF. The V gene is TRBV5-1, the J gene TRBJ1-2; TRBD1 matches at 7 bases. Germline trimming cut 4 bases from V and 0 bases from J; bases unmatched to any gene: 6. CDR1 is SGHRS and CDR2 is YFSETQ in the germline V gene. The CDR3 is 15 amino acids.

This clone showed up just a few times. The chain joins TRBV5-1 to TRBJ1-1, with 8 bases aligning to TRBD1. Germline trimming cut 7 bases from V and 4 bases from J; bases unmatched to any gene: 9. Germline V gives CDR1 SGHRS, CDR2 YFSETQ. The CDR3 is made up of 14 amino acids. The CDR3 DNA reads as TGCGCCAGCTGTCCAACAGGGGGTATCACTGAAGCTTTCTTT. Residues: CASCPTGGITEAFF.

The chain links TRBV28 to TRBJ1-4, with TRBD1 matching 7 bases. The germline CDR1 and CDR2 sequences are MDHEN and SYDVKM. This CDR3 spans 14 amino acids. J lost 7 bases, V lost 5 bases, and 7 bases had no gene match. This CDR3 is CASSPVDRVEKLFF. CDR3 DNA: TGTGCCAGCAGTCCCGTCGACAGGGTTGAAAAACTGTTTTTT.

This clone was counted a single time. The chain recombines TRBV7-8 with TRBJ2-1; D remains ambiguous. In germline, CDR1 is SGHVS, CDR2 FQNEAQ. V lost 5 bases, J lost 8 bases, and 13 bases lay in between. The CDR3 sequence is 13 residues long. CDR3 sequence (DNA): TGTGCCAGCAGCCCGCCTGCTCAGGATGAGCAGTTCTTC. Encoded protein: CASSPPAQDEQFF.

The chain recombines TRBV19 with TRBJ2-5, with 12 bases fitting TRBD2. CDR1 is LNHDA and CDR2 is SQIVND in the germline V gene (reference sequence). The CDR3 sequence is 16 residues long. V lost 5 bases to trimming and J lost 5 bases; unmatched junction nucleotides: 9. The CDR3 DNA is TGTGCCAGTAGTGTCACTAGCGGGGGGATTCCCGAGACCCAGTACTTC. This sequence encodes CASSVTSGGIPETQYF.

The chain combines TRBV28 with TRBJ2-7; D not resolved. The ends were cut back, 6 bases at V and 2 bases at J, with 11 bases in the middle. The CDR3 is made up of 13 amino acids. Looked up from germline, CDR1 is MDHEN and CDR2 is SYDVKM. In DNA form, the CDR3 reads TGTGCCAGCAGCAAGGGCGGAACCTACGAGCAGTACTTC. Translation: CASSKGGTYEQYF.

The chain links TRBV4-1 to TRBJ2-7; tentative D call: TRBD1 (5 bases). The germline V gene has CDR1 MGHRA and CDR2 YSYEKL. This CDR3 is 14 amino acids long. Trimming removed 2 bases from V and 0 bases from J, with 8 bases in between. CDR3 sequence (DNA): TGCGCCAGCAGCCAATTAACAGGCTCCTACGAGCAGTACTTC. Amino acid sequence: CASSQLTGSYEQYF.

This clone was observed at least ten times. CDR3 loop: CASSSRDINQPQHF. Here the CDR3 DNA reads TGTGCCAGCAGCTCCCGGGACATCAATCAGCCCCAGCATTTT. The chain couples TRBV5-8 to TRBJ1-5, with D possibly being TRBD1 (6 bases). The germline V gene encodes CDR1 SGHTS and CDR2 YDEGEE. Deletions cut 3 bases from V and 3 bases from J, with 10 bases between. There are 14 residues in the CDR3.

The chain couples TRBV9 to TRBJ2-7; TRBD1 matches at 9 bases. This CDR3 comprises 14 residues. The V segment lost 0 bases and the J segment 5 bases; nucleotides outside the gene matches: 3. The germline V gene encodes CDR1 SGDLS and CDR2 YYNGEE. CDR3 in amino acids: CASSVVGQGNEQYF. The CDR3 DNA is TGTGCCAGCAGCGTAGTGGGACAGGGCAACGAGCAGTACTTC.

V gene TRBV10-3 combines with J gene TRBJ1-1, with D unresolved. The V end was cut by 0 bases, the J end by 2 bases, with 10 bases between. The CDR3 spans 15 residues. From germline, CDR1 is ENHRY and CDR2 SYGVKD. Here the CDR3 reads CAISESSLTNTEAFF. The CDR3 DNA reads TGTGCCATCAGTGAGTCGAGCCTCACCAACACTGAAGCTTTCTTT.

V and J are TRBV6-5 and TRBJ1-1; perhaps TRBD1 as D (6 bases). The V gene's germline CDR1 is MNHEY and CDR2 SVGAGI. V dropped 7 bases and J dropped 1 base, with 10 bases sitting between them. This CDR3 is 13 amino acids long. CDR3 nucleotides: TGTGCCAGCACTGGGACAACGAACACTGAAGCTTTCTTT. Translating gives CASTGTTNTEAFF.

V usage is TRBV3-1 (or the pseudogene TRBV3-2) and J usage is TRBJ2-3, with 9 bases matching TRBD1. Germline V gene data show CDR1 as LGHDT and CDR2 as YNNKEL (reference sequence). With 0 bases clipped from V and 4 bases from J, the junction kept 8 bases outside the gene matches. This CDR3 comprises 17 residues. In DNA form, the CDR3 reads TGTGCCAGCAGCCAAGATGGGGGACAGGGTGAGTCAGATACGCAGTATTTT. Amino acid sequence: CASSQDGGQGESDTQYF.